Listed below are T cell receptor beta chains from one sample, sequenced in a study of siplizumab effects on memory and regulatory T cells. TCRdb's copy holds only in-frame clones and misses some; the assay was immunoSEQ multiplex PCR. The sample has some 100,000 clones, approximately 94% seen once; the top ten hold 6.5%. The sample was CD8+ T cells sorted from blood. Receptors originate from a human donor in good health. Both conserved end residues are part of each CDR3. Fields, in order: V gene, clone size, J gene, D gene, CDR3 DNA, CDR3 protein. The D gene is left open where the match is weak. Only part of the rows carry a size: once, few, many, or a class if the clone is expanded.

>TRBV7-6|-|TRBJ2-2|TRBD2
TGTGCCAGCAGCTTTCCAACTAGCGGGGACACCACGAACACCGGGGAGCTGTTTTTT
CASSFPTSGDTTNTGELFF
>TRBV6-1|-|TRBJ1-2|-
TGTGCCAGCCTGAGGATTAACTATGGCTACACCTTC
CASLRINYGYTF
>TRBV20-1|-|TRBJ2-7|-
TGCAGTGCTAGAGTGTCCTACGAGCAGTACTTC
CSARVSYEQYF
>TRBV9|-|TRBJ2-5|TRBD2
TGTGCCAGCAGCGATGGACTAGCCCAAGAGACCCAGTACTTC
CASSDGLAQETQYF
>TRBV29-1|-|TRBJ1-2|-
TGCAGCGTTTTACAGGGTAATGATGGCTACACCTTC
CSVLQGNDGYTF
>TRBV19|-|TRBJ1-5|-
TGTGCCAGTAGTATACGGGATGGGAATCAGCCCCAGCATTTT
CASSIRDGNQPQHF
>TRBV7-2|once|TRBJ1-4|TRBD1
TGTGCCAGCAGCTTGGACAGGGTAGGGAGTGAAAAACTGTTTTTT
CASSLDRVGSEKLFF
>TRBV19|-|TRBJ1-5|-
TGTGCCAGTACCCAAAAAGCAGGGGTTGGTTGGCCCCAGCATTTT
CASTQKAGVGWPQHF
>TRBV7-9|-|TRBJ2-1|TRBD2
TGTGCCAGCAGCGAGGGACTAGCGGCCTACAATGAGCAGTTCTTC
CASSEGLAAYNEQFF
>TRBV9|-|TRBJ2-6|-
TGTGCCAGCAGCGGAGGAGGGCGGGACTCTGGGGCCAACGTCCTGACTTTC
CASSGGGRDSGANVLTF
>TRBV27|-|TRBJ1-2|-
TGTGCCAGCAGCCCCCGGGGGATTAACTATGGCTACACCTTC
CASSPRGINYGYTF
>TRBV19|-|TRBJ2-2|-
TGTGCCAGTAGTTCCCCAGGGAGTTACACCGGGGAGCTGTTTTTT
CASSSPGSYTGELFF
>TRBV14|-|TRBJ2-7|-
TGTGCCAGCAGCCCGACCAGGTTAGAGCAGTACTTC
CASSPTRLEQYF
>TRBV7-9|once|TRBJ2-1|TRBD2
TGTGCCAGCAGCTTAACCCCTAGCGGTATGGGTAATGAGCAGTTCTTC
CASSLTPSGMGNEQFF
>TRBV6-6|-|TRBJ2-7|-
TGTGCCAGCAGTTCGGGCAGCATCTACGAGCAGTACTTC
CASSSGSIYEQYF
>TRBV4-1|-|TRBJ1-2|-
TGCGCCAGCAGCCTCGAGTCAGGCAGTCGGCCGGATGGCTACACCTTC
CASSLESGSRPDGYTF
>TRBV7-3|-|TRBJ2-2|TRBD2
TGTGCCAGCAGCCCCCTCGCCCCCCGCGGGAGGTTATATGACACCGGGGAGCTGTTTTTT
CASSPLAPRGRLYDTGELFF
>TRBV4-1|-|TRBJ1-1|TRBD1
TGCGCCAGCAGCCACTACAGGGGGCACACTGAAGCTTTCTTT
CASSHYRGHTEAFF